The T cell receptor beta chain under discussion was sequenced for a study of Ad26.COV2.S vaccination and SARS-CoV-2 variants. Study background: Each vaccinee took Ad26.COV2.S intramuscularly, once or twice 56 days apart. Overall study findings and caveats: Breadth measured for non-spike TCRs was similar across vaccine and placebo recipients.

For this clone: Its antigen is not known.

TCRdb's copy holds only in-frame clones and misses some; the assay was immunoSEQ multiplex PCR. The data contain about 400,000 clones, roughly 90% of them singletons. This CDR3 has 16 amino acids. V was pared by 0 bases and J by 7 bases, with 19 bases between. Germline V CDR1 and CDR2: SGHTA, FQGNSA. Sample treatment: approximately 18 received Ad26.COV2.S at low or high dose, single or two shots; about 5 received placebo; per-sample allocation not given. The samples date from day 63 after the first vaccine or placebo injection. This adult donor, from Boston, was 18-55 years old. The sample in question was peripheral blood, obtained in a trial of Ad26.COV2.S vaccine versus placebo. V and J are TRBV7-2 and TRBJ2-7; weak D call: TRBD1 (7 bases). This TCR was recovered from a person between 18 and 65 years old who received the Ad26.COV2.S COVID-19 vaccine or a placebo. This chain's CDR3 is CASSLAPGGPEGEQYF. DNA for the CDR3: TGTGCCAGCAGCTTAGCGCCAGGGGGACCGGAGGGGGAGCAGTACTTC.